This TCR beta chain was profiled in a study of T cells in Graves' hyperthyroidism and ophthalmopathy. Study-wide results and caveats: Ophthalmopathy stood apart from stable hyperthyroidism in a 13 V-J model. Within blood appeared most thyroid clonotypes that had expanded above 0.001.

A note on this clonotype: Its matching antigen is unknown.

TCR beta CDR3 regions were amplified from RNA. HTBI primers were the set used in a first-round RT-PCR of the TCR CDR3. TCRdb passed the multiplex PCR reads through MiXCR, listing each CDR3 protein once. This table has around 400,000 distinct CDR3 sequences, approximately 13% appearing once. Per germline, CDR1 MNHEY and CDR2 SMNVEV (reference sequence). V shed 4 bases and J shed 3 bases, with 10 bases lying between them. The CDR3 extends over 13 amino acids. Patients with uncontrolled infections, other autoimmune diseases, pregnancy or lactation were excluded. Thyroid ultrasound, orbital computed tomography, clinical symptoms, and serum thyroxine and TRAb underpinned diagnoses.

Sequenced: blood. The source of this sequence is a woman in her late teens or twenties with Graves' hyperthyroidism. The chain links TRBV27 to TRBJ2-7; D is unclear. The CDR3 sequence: CASSSRAHYEQYF. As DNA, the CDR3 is TGTGCCAGCAGTTCCCGGGCCCACTACGAGCAGTACTTC.